This TCR beta chain was found in a study of cytomegalovirus exposure and HLA in healthy donors. Primers: 60 Vbeta forward and 13 Jbeta reverse. The table came from immunoSEQ multiplex PCR; TCRdb's copy has only in-frame clones and leaves some out. This sample has 200,000 to 300,000 clones, with approximately 84% found just once. The sequence was obtained from a girl aged 2 to 9 in good health and CMV-seronegative. Sequences were obtained from PBMCs.

CDR3 bases: TGTGCCAGCAGGCGAAGTCAGGCTTCCGACGAGCAGTACTTC. This codes for CASRRSQASDEQYF. This chain links TRBV6-5 with TRBJ2-7; unclear D gene. Germline CDR1 and CDR2: MNHEY and SVGAGI. CDR3 size: 14 residues. Trimming cost V 6 bases and J 5 bases, with 17 bases left between them.